This T cell receptor (beta chain) came from a study of cytomegalovirus exposure and HLA in healthy donors. The germline CDR1 and CDR2 sequences are KGHSH and LQKENI. This CDR3 contains 14 residues. V lost 2 bases and J lost 9; bases outside the gene matches: 2. The PCR had 60 Vbeta and 13 Jbeta primers. Assay: immunoSEQ multiplex PCR; the TCRdb copy retains only in-frame clones and omits some. This sample carries over 100,000 clones, 82% of them seen once, and the ten largest clones take 22%. About this clone itself: Its antigen is as yet unknown. This same CDR3 is encoded by further DNA sequences in the sample.

General study results and limits: Relative to equally common others, HLA-associated TCR beta chains showed greater clonal expansion in a later analysis. A prior analysis recorded that most TCR beta V segments were productive about 90% or about 30% of the time.

The source of this sequence is a man aged 25 to 40 in good health and CMV-seropositive. Material: PBMCs. The genes are TRBV18 and TRBJ1-6, with 9 bases lining up with TRBD1. The chain's CDR3 is CASSPEGQGSPLHF. CDR3 bases: TGTGCCAGCTCACCAGAGGGACAGGGTTCACCCCTCCACTTT.